Sequencing of this TCR beta chain was carried out in a study of T cells of healthy individuals. The V end lost 6 bases, the J end lost 1 base, and 6 bases lay between the germline ends. The CDR3 runs 12 residues. CDR1 and CDR2 from the germline V gene are MNHEY and SVGEGT. Using its own MiXCR run on the 5' RACE reads, TCRdb lists one record per CDR3 protein. The sample consists of 60,000 to 75,000 distinct CDR3 sequences, roughly 17% of them appearing once. In this sample, this clonotype turned up many times. The sequence came from a human donor in good health. The chain links TRBV6-2 or TRBV6-3 to TRBJ1-1; D call uncertain. The CDR3 region is CASRHRNTEAFF. CDR3 DNA sequence: TGTGCCAGCAGACACAGGAACACTGAAGCTTTCTTT.